A single sample gave rise to the 26 T cell receptor beta chains below, sequenced in a study of shared clonotypes between healthy human individuals. Some clones are missing from TCRdb's copy, which holds only in-frame ones; the method was immunoSEQ multiplex PCR. Among around 600,000 clones, approximately 97% were seen once, and the ten largest hold about 0.057%. Source material: naive CD4+ T cells sorted from blood. The subset denotes: CD45RA+ positively selected. The receptors originated from a woman aged 25 to 39 in good health.

V usage is TRBV19 and J usage is TRBJ2-2; 9 nucleotides agree with TRBD1. Germline V gene lookup returns CDR1 LNHDA and CDR2 SQIVND (reference sequence). The CDR3 sequence is 16 residues long. The junction had 12 bases not matched to a gene; V was cut back by 8 bases and J by 5 bases. The CDR3 bases are TGTGCCAGTGGGAGGGACAGGGACCGGGGGACCGGGGAGCTGTTTTTT. Translating gives CASGRDRDRGTGELFF.

The chain recombines TRBV5-1 with TRBJ1-4; D call uncertain. V was clipped by 3 bases and J by 0 bases, with 6 bases between them. This CDR3 has 14 residues. Germline CDR1 SGHRS, CDR2 YFSETQ. Here the CDR3 reads CASSYDPTNEKLFF. CDR3 nucleotides: TGCGCCAGCAGCTACGATCCAACTAATGAAAAACTGTTTTTT. Together with reference TRBV5-1 and TRBJ1-4, the CDR3 gives the full variable domain: KAGVTQTPRYLIKTRGQQVTLSCSPISGHRSVSWYQQTPGQGLQFLFEYFSETQRNKGNFPGRFSGRQFSNSRSEMNVSTLELGDSALYLCASSYDPTNEKLFFGSGTQLSVL.

The chain has TRBV19 and TRBJ2-1, with 9 bases identical to TRBD2. The CDR3 extends over 17 amino acids. Germline V gene sequence: CDR1 LNHDA, CDR2 SQIVND (reference sequence). Trimming took 3 bases from V and 0 from J; bases not matched to a gene: 6. The CDR3 sequence: CASSIPAGGHSYNEQFF. CDR3 bases: TGTGCCAGTAGTATCCCAGCGGGAGGTCACTCCTACAATGAGCAGTTCTTC.

The J gene is TRBJ1-1, the V gene TRBV7-2, with 7 bases that match TRBD1. V trimming: 5 bases; J trimming: 5 bases; junction bases outside the gene matches: 11. Germline values: CDR1 SGHTA, CDR2 FQGNSA. The CDR3 spans 15 residues. The CDR3 DNA reads as TGTGCCAGCAGCCCACTTCTACAGGGGTGGACTGAAGCTTTCTTT. This encodes CASSPLLQGWTEAFF.

This chain connects TRBV27 to TRBJ1-5, with 10 bases that match TRBD1. The CDR3 loop spans 14 amino acids. V shed 4 bases, J shed 7 bases, and the junction held 4 bases outside the gene matches. Germline loops: CDR1 MNHEY, CDR2 SMNVEV (reference sequence). For the CDR3, the DNA is TGTGCCAGCAGTTGGGGACAGGGGATCCAGCCCCAGCATTTT. As protein: CASSWGQGIQPQHF.

V usage is TRBV6-8 and J usage is TRBJ2-7; D is possibly TRBD2 (7 bases). V lost 5 bases to trimming and J lost 2 bases, with 28 bases between them. The CDR3 extends over 19 amino acids. In germline, CDR1 is MNHGY, CDR2 SAAAGT. The CDR3 bases are TGTGCCAGCAGTCACGGCCCCTCCGGGGGGCAGGGGTCCCCCTACGAGCAGTACTTC. It translates to CASSHGPSGGQGSPYEQYF.

The CDR3 reads CSASGVGDSSYNEQFF. The CDR3 DNA is TGCAGCGCGTCCGGAGTAGGGGACAGCTCCTACAATGAGCAGTTCTTC. The chain has TRBV29-1 and TRBJ2-1, with TRBD1 matching over 7 bases. CDR1 is SQVTM and CDR2 is ANQGSEA in the germline V gene. The trim removed 7 bases at V and 0 bases at J, leaving 12 bases unmatched. The CDR3 spans 16 residues.

This clone was seen once. This chain joins TRBV5-4 and TRBJ1-2; unclear D gene. Germline V lookup: CDR1 SGHNT, CDR2 YYREEE (reference sequence). Trimming removed 1 base at V and 6 bases at J, with 10 bases between. There are 13 residues in the CDR3. As DNA, the CDR3 is TGTGCCAGCAGCTTGCCAAGGTGGGATGGCTACACCTTC. This translates into CASSLPRWDGYTF.

The rearrangement joins TRBV28 to TRBJ1-1, with D possibly TRBD1 on 5 matching bases. V lost 3 bases and J lost 12, with 14 bases in between. CDR1 is MDHEN and CDR2 is SYDVKM in the germline V gene. This CDR3 is built from 12 residues. The CDR3 nucleotides read TGTGCCAGCAGTTTTTCAGGGCGTAGGACTTTCTTT. This translates into CASSFSGRRTFF.

V usage is TRBV18 and J usage is TRBJ1-4; tentatively, D is TRBD1 (5 bases). There are 13 residues in the CDR3. The germline CDR1 and CDR2 sequences are KGHSH and LQKENI. V was shortened by 2 bases and J by 6 bases, with 7 bases between the two germline ends. CDR3 coding DNA: TGTGCCAGCTCACCATTGGGGGATGAAAAACTGTTTTTT. It specifies CASSPLGDEKLFF.

The V call is TRBV28, the J call TRBJ2-1; 8 bases map to TRBD1. J was trimmed by 9 bases and V by 6 bases; bases with no gene match: 4. This CDR3 spans 12 amino acids. The germline gives CDR1 MDHEN, CDR2 SYDVKM. The CDR3 DNA is TGTGCCAGCAGGTCCAGGGGGCTTGAGCAGTTCTTC. It encodes CASRSRGLEQFF.

This clone appeared a single time. The chain uses TRBV2 and TRBJ2-7; 8 bases line up with TRBD2. Germline V lookup: CDR1 SNHLY, CDR2 FYNNEI. The CDR3 length is 15 residues. With V trimmed by 2 bases and J by 4 bases, 7 bases remained unmatched. DNA for the CDR3: TGTGCCAGCAGTGAAAGGACTAGCCTCTCTTACGAGCAGTACTTC. Its protein is CASSERTSLSYEQYF.

This clone has more than one count but fewer than ten. J is TRBJ2-3 and V is TRBV30, with TRBD2 matching over 12 bases. V shed 0 bases and J 8 bases; nucleotides not matched to a gene: 6. The CDR3 runs 15 residues. From germline, CDR1 is GTSNPN and CDR2 SVGIG (reference sequence). CDR3 loop: CAWSVLAGGRGTQYF. In nucleotides, the CDR3 is TGTGCCTGGAGTGTCCTAGCGGGAGGGCGGGGTACGCAGTATTTT.

The chain carries TRBV19 and TRBJ2-7, with D unclear. V lost 6 bases and J lost 2, with 11 bases in between. This CDR3 has 13 residues. Germline V gene lookup returns CDR1 LNHDA and CDR2 SQIVND (reference sequence). The CDR3 coding sequence is TGTGCCAGTAGCAAGGACGTCCCCTACGAGCAGTACTTC. It yields the protein CASSKDVPYEQYF.

The table lists this clone with a few counts. The sample holds other DNA sequences that translate to the same CDR3. V and J are TRBV18 and TRBJ1-1; D remains ambiguous. The ends were cut back, 2 bases at V and 1 base at J, with 5 bases in the middle. Germline V gene lookup returns CDR1 KGHSH and CDR2 LQKENI. CDR3 length: 13 residues. The DNA for the CDR3 is TGTGCCAGCTCACCAGAGAGGAACACTGAAGCTTTCTTT. Translation: CASSPERNTEAFF.

This chain uses TRBV7-2 with TRBJ1-1, with TRBD1 as a possible D gene (5 bases). The ends were cut back, 0 bases at V and 7 bases at J, with 9 bases in the middle. Germline assignment: CDR1 SGHTA and CDR2 FQGNSA. The CDR3 is made up of 13 amino acids. The CDR3 loop is CASSLAGQGEAFF. In DNA, the CDR3 is TGTGCCAGCAGCTTAGCGGGGCAGGGTGAAGCTTTCTTT.

This chain uses TRBV19 with TRBJ2-2; tentatively, D is TRBD1 (5 bases). Trimming removed 5 bases at V and 1 base at J, with 14 bases between. Germline V gene lookup returns CDR1 LNHDA and CDR2 SQIVND (reference sequence). This CDR3 has 16 residues. The DNA for the CDR3 is TGTGCCAGTAGTCAAACAGGCATAGGGAACACCGGGGAGCTGTTTTTT. Translated, it gives CASSQTGIGNTGELFF.

J is TRBJ2-7 and V is TRBV7-8; 7 bases are a match to TRBD2. Germline CDR1 reads SGHVS; CDR2 reads FQNEAQ. With V trimmed by 5 bases and J by 1 base, 11 bases remained unmatched. The CDR3 runs 16 residues. The CDR3 spells CASSPDGTSVSYEQYF. For the CDR3, the DNA is TGTGCCAGCAGCCCTGACGGCACTAGCGTGTCCTACGAGCAGTACTTC.

The chain carries TRBV29-1 and TRBJ1-1, with D unresolved. The V end lost 7 bases, the J end lost 6 bases, and 6 bases lay between the germline ends. Germline loops: CDR1 SQVTM, CDR2 ANQGSEA. CDR3 length equals 9 residues. The CDR3 sequence is CSAGAEAFF. Here the CDR3 DNA reads TGCAGCGCCGGTGCTGAAGCTTTCTTT.

The chain joins TRBV28 to TRBJ2-3, with 10 bases aligning to TRBD2. The CDR3 is 18 amino acids. After removal of 1 base from V and 1 base from J, the junction contained 8 bases not matched to a gene. Germline V gene sequence: CDR1 MDHEN, CDR2 SYDVKM. The CDR3 loop is CASSLSSSGRPRTDTQYF. CDR3 sequence (DNA): TGTGCCAGCAGTTTATCCTCTAGCGGGAGACCTCGCACAGATACGCAGTATTTT.

The chain couples TRBV30 to TRBJ2-7, with 13 bases matching TRBD2. The CDR3 has 13 amino acids. Per germline, CDR1 GTSNPN and CDR2 SVGIG (reference sequence). J was trimmed by 7 bases and V by 5 bases; bases with no gene match: 5. CDR3 in amino acids: CAWWTSGSREQYF. For the CDR3, the DNA is TGTGCCTGGTGGACTAGCGGGAGTCGGGAGCAGTACTTC.

The chain employs TRBV5-1 and TRBJ1-4; TRBD1 might be the D (5 bases). Looked up from germline, CDR1 is SGHRS and CDR2 is YFSETQ. V was pared by 4 bases and J by 3 bases, with 13 bases between. The length of the CDR3 is 15 residues. For the CDR3, the DNA is TGCGCCAGCAGCCTTCAGGGAGTTTCTAATGAAAAACTGTTTTTT. Its translation is CASSLQGVSNEKLFF.

The rearrangement uses TRBV25-1 and TRBJ2-3; TRBD1 is a possible D gene (5 bases). Per germline, CDR1 MGHDK and CDR2 SYGVNS. Trimming took 1 base from V and 2 from J, leaving 13 bases between them. The CDR3 contains 16 residues. The CDR3 sequence: CASSEFAGWVTDTQYF. The DNA for the CDR3 is TGTGCCAGCAGTGAATTCGCAGGGTGGGTCACAGATACGCAGTATTTT.

The count of this clone is one. The genes are TRBV19 and TRBJ2-3; no reliable D call. Trimming took 5 bases from V and 4 from J, leaving 13 bases between them. The CDR3 runs 14 residues. The germline gives CDR1 LNHDA, CDR2 SQIVND (reference sequence). The chain's CDR3 is CASSWSLYADTQYF. CDR3 coding DNA: TGTGCCAGTAGTTGGTCCCTGTATGCAGATACGCAGTATTTT.

This chain links TRBV28 with TRBJ2-7; D possibly corresponds to TRBD2 (7 bases). The CDR3 loop spans 15 amino acids. Trimming cost V 5 bases and J 0 bases, with 14 bases left between them. Germline V gives CDR1 MDHEN, CDR2 SYDVKM. The CDR3 reads CASSVREGVSYEQYF. The CDR3, as DNA: TGTGCCAGCAGTGTGAGGGAGGGGGTCTCCTACGAGCAGTACTTC.

This clone was seen only once. The chain is built from TRBV2 and TRBJ2-3, with D possibly being TRBD1 (5 bases). This CDR3 contains 17 residues. Germline V CDR1 and CDR2: SNHLY, FYNNEI. The CDR3 nucleotides are TGTACCTCACTACGGACAATAATCCTCCCTAGCACAGATACGCAGTATTTT. Amino acid sequence: CTSLRTIILPSTDTQYF. Drawing the rest from reference TRBV2 and TRBJ2-3, the complete variable domain is EPEVTQTPSHQVTQMGQEVILRCVPISNHLYFYWYRQILGQKVEFLVSFYNNEISEKSEIFDDQFSVERPDGSNFTLKIRSTKLEDSAMYFCTSLRTIILPSTDTQYFGPGTRLTVL.